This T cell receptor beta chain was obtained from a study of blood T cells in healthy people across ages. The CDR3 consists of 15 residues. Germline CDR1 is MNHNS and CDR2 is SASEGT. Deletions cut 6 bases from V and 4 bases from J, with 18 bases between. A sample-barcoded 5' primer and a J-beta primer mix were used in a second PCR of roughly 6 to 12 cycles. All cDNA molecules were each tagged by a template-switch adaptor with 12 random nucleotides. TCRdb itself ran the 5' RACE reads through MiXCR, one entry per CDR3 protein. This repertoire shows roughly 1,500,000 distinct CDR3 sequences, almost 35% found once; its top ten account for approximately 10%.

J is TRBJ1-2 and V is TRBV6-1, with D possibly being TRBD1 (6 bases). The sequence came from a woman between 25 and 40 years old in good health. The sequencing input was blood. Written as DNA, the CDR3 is TGTGCCAGCAGCGCTGATACAGGGAATCTCTATGGCTACACCTTC. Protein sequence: CASSADTGNLYGYTF.